This TCR beta chain was identified during a study of low-dose radiotherapy and immunotherapy resistance in tumors. The CDR3 spans 16 residues. From germline, CDR1 is LNHNV and CDR2 YYDKDF (reference sequence). Trimming stripped 0 bases from V and 6 bases from J, with 15 bases between. Time point defined: after trial treatment. The treatment was: LDRT plus nivolumab, ipilimumab, low-dose cyclophosphamide and aspirin (RACIN trial). Primers targeting TRAV and TRBV primed first-strand cDNA, covering alpha and beta chains. The TCRs were subjected to amplification over about 20 PCR cycles employing a constant-region primer in conjunction with a V-primer adapter. In TCRdb, the reads were re-called with MiXCR into one record per CDR3 protein. This sample yields nearly 60,000 distinct CDR3 sequences, of which 20% to 25% are seen a single time; around 7% belongs to the top ten. This clonotype was observed many times.

The gene calls are TRBV15 and TRBJ1-5; D may be TRBD1 (5 bases). This receptor was identified in a male donor with prostate cancer. Sequences were derived from PBMCs, sampled after low-dose radiotherapy plus immunotherapy. CDR3 residues: CATSRDRGGEGQPQHF. The DNA of the CDR3 is TGTGCCACCAGCAGAGATCGGGGGGGAGAAGGTCAGCCCCAGCATTTT.